This T cell receptor beta chain was identified in a study of spatial heterogeneity in lung cancer. Time point noted: sample taken at primary tumor resection. The authors sequenced whole RNA from tumor, nontumor lung or frozen PBMC without sorting. The donors were more than 70 patients with non-small cell lung cancer that was early-stage and untreated. TCRdb fed the 5' RACE reads into MiXCR, producing one record per CDR3 protein. The sample holds 2,000 to 2,500 distinct CDR3 sequences, approximately 10% seen once. V dropped 0 bases and J dropped 4; count of bases not matched to a gene: 7. Germline V gene sequence: CDR1 LGHNA, CDR2 YSLEER. The CDR3 is made up of 18 amino acids. By frequency in the sample, this clonotype is medium-sized.

Specimen: normal lung tissue next to the tumor, collected at surgery. The genes are TRBV4-3 and TRBJ2-1; 12 bases match TRBD2. The origin of this receptor is a male donor with early-stage non-small cell lung cancer. The DNA of the CDR3 is TGCGCCAGCAGCCAAGATCTGCGACTAGCGGGAGTTTACAATGAGCAGTTCTTC. Protein product: CASSQDLRLAGVYNEQFF.